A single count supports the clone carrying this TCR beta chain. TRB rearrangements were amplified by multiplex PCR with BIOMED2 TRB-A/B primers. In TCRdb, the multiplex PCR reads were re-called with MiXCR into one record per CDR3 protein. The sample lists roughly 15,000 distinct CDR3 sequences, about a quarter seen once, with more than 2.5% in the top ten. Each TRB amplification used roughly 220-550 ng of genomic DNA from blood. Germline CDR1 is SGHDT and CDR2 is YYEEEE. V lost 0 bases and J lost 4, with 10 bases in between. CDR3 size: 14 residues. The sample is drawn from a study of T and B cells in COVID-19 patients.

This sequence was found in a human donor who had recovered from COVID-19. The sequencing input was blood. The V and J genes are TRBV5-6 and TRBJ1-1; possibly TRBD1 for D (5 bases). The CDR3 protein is CASSLVSGGTEAFF. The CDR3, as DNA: TGTGCCAGCAGCTTGGTGTCGGGGGGCACTGAAGCTTTCTTT.